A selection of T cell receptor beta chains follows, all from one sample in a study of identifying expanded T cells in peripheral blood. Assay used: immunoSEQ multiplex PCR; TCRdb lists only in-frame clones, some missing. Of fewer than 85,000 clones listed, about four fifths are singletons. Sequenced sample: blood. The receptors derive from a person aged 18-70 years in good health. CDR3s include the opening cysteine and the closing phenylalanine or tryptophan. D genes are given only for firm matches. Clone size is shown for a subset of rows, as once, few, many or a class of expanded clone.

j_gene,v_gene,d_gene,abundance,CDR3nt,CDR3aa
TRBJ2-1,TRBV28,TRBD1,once,TGTGCCAGCAGTCCATCGACAGGGGGCTCCTACAATGAGCAGTTCTTC,CASSPSTGGSYNEQFF
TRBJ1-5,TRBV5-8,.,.,TGTGCCAGCAGCAGGGGACTTTTAGATCAGCCCCAGCATTTT,CASSRGLLDQPQHF
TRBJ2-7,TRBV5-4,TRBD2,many,TGTGCCAGCAGCTTGACTAGCGGAGCCGAGCAGTACTTC,CASSLTSGAEQYF
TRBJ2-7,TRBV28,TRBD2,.,TGTGCCAGCAGTGCAGCGGGAGGGTTGAGAAACGAGCAGTACTTC,CASSAAGGLRNEQYF
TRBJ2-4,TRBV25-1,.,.,TGTGCCAGCAGTGAATACCCGGGGCTTCAGTACTTC,CASSEYPGLQYF
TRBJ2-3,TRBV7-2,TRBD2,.,TGTGCCAGCAGCTCCCTTAGCGGGAGAGGTGGGACAGATACGCAGTATTTT,CASSSLSGRGGTDTQYF
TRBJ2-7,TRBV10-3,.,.,TGTGCCATCGGGGACACCCACGAGCAGTACTTC,CAIGDTHEQYF
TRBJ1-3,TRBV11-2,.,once,TGTGCCAGCAGCAGGGACAGAAACACCATATATTTT,CASSRDRNTIYF
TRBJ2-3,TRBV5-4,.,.,TGTGCCAGCAGCTTGGCAGGCACAGATACGCAGTATTTT,CASSLAGTDTQYF
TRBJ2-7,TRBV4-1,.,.,TGCGCCAGCAGCCAAGAGGAGGCAGCCCCCTACGAGCAGTACTTC,CASSQEEAAPYEQYF
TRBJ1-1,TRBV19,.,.,TGTGCCAGTAGTATTGGGCAGGGGCGAAAAAACACTGAAGCTTTCTTT,CASSIGQGRKNTEAFF
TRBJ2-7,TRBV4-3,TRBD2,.,TGCGCCAGCAGCCAAGATTACGGGGACTACTCCTACGAGCAGTACTTC,CASSQDYGDYSYEQYF
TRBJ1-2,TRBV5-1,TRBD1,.,TGCGCCAGCAGTTGGGACAGGGCCTATGGCTACACCTTC,CASSWDRAYGYTF
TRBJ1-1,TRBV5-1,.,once,TGCGCCAGCAGCTTGCCGACAGAGGGAACTGAAGCTTTCTTT,CASSLPTEGTEAFF
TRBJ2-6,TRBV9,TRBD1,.,TGTGCCAGCAGCGTTTTGGGACAGGGCTTCTACGGGGCCAACGTCCTGACTTTC,CASSVLGQGFYGANVLTF
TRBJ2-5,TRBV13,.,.,TGTGCCAGCAGCTTAGGCCGGGGCCAAGAGACCCAGTACTTC,CASSLGRGQETQYF
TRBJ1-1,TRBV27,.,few,TGTGCCAGCAGTTTGGGCCAGGTTAACACTGAAGCTTTCTTT,CASSLGQVNTEAFF
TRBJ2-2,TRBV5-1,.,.,TGCGCCAGCAGCTTGTCCAGCCCCGCGAACACCGGGGAGCTGTTTTTT,CASSLSSPANTGELFF
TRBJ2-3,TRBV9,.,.,TGTGCCAGCAGCGGGGCGGGGCGGGACCCTGTGGCAGATACGCAGTATTTT,CASSGAGRDPVADTQYF
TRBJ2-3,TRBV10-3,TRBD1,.,TGTGCCACAGGACAGGGGACAGATACGCAGTATTTT,CATGQGTDTQYF
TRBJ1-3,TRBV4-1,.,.,TGCGCCAGCAGCCAGGGGACATCGGAAGACACCATATATTTT,CASSQGTSEDTIYF
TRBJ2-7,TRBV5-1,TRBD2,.,TGCGCCAGCAGCTTCACTAGCGGGGGAAGCTCCTACGAGCAGTACTTC,CASSFTSGGSSYEQYF
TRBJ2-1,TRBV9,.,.,TGTGCCAGCAGCGATCCTGGGGTACGGTCTAGCTACAATGAGCAGTTCTTC,CASSDPGVRSSYNEQFF
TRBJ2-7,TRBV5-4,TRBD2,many,TGTGCCAGCAGCTCCGGTCGACTAGCGGAAACCTACGAGCAGTACTTC,CASSSGRLAETYEQYF
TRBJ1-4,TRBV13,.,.,TGTGCCAGCAGCTTAGGAACCAGGGGTAGTGAAAAACTGTTTTTT,CASSLGTRGSEKLFF
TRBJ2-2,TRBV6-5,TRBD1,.,TGTGCCAGCAGTTGGGACAGGGCTTACACCGGGGAGCTGTTTTTT,CASSWDRAYTGELFF
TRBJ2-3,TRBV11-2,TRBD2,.,TGTGCCAGCAGCTGGGCCAGCGGGAGGTTTGATACGCAGTATTTT,CASSWASGRFDTQYF
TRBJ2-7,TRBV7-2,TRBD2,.,TGTGCCAGCAGCTTAATACTAGCGGGAGGAGGTTACGAGCAGTACTTC,CASSLILAGGGYEQYF
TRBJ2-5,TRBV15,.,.,TGTGCCACCAGCAGAGATCTACCGGAGACCCAGTACTTC,CATSRDLPETQYF
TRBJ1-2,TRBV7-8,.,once,TGTGCCAGCAGCGAAACAAGGGCCCCGGATGGCTACACCTTC,CASSETRAPDGYTF
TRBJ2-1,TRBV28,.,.,TGTGCCAGCATCCAGGCGGCAGGGGCGTTCTTC,CASIQAAGAFF
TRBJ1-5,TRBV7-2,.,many,TGTGCCAGCAGCTTAGATATGGACAGTAATCAGCCCCAGCATTTT,CASSLDMDSNQPQHF
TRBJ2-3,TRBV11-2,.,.,TGTGCCAGCAGCTTAAATGCATTCGGGGATACGCAGTATTTT,CASSLNAFGDTQYF
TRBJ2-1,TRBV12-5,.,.,TGTGCTAGTGGTTCGTACACCGGTCACTACAATGAGCAGTTCTTC,CASGSYTGHYNEQFF
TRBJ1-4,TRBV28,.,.,TGTGCCAGCACAGGGGAAGGACCTTCTGAAAAACTGTTTTTT,CASTGEGPSEKLFF
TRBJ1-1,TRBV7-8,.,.,TGTGCCAGCAGCTTAGCCGGAGGCAAAGGCGCTGAAGCTTTCTTT,CASSLAGGKGAEAFF
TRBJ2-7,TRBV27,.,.,TGTGCCAGCAGTTTCCACGGGGCCTACGAGCAGTACTTC,CASSFHGAYEQYF
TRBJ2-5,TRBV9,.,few,TGTGCCAGCAGCGTAGGACTTCAAGAGACCCAGTACTTC,CASSVGLQETQYF
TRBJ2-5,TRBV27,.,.,TGTGCCAGCAGTTCCCACCAGAGGGAGGAGACCCAGTACTTC,CASSSHQREETQYF
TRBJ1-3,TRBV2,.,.,TGTGCCAGCAGGACAGGCTTCTCTGGAAACACCATATATTTT,CASRTGFSGNTIYF
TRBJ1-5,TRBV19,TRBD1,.,TGTGCCAGTAGGCACCTAGGGACAGGGAATCAGCCCCAGCATTTT,CASRHLGTGNQPQHF
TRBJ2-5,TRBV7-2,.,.,TGTGCCAGCAGCTTAGATCGGGGGCGCTCAGAGACCCAGTACTTC,CASSLDRGRSETQYF
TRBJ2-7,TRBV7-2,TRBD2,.,TGTGCCAGCAGCATCCCCAACCGGAAGGCTAGCGGGAGCCCCTACGAGCAGTACTTC,CASSIPNRKASGSPYEQYF
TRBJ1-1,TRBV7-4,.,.,TGTGCCAGCAGCTCACGGGAGAATCAGAACACTGAAGCTTTCTTT,CASSSRENQNTEAFF
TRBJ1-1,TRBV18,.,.,TGTGCCAGCTCACCTGATTGGGGGAGCACTGAAGCTTTCTTT,CASSPDWGSTEAFF
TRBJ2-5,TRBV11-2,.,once,TGTGCCAGCAGCTTAGCTACGGGGGGCGAGGAGACCCAGTACTTC,CASSLATGGEETQYF
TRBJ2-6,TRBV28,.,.,TGTGCCAGCAGTTTAACTGGTGGGGCCAACGTCCTGACTTTC,CASSLTGGANVLTF
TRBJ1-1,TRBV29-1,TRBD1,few,TGCAGCGTTGAGACAGGGGGAGGAGGCACTGAAGCTTTCTTT,CSVETGGGGTEAFF
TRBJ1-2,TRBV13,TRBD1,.,TGTGCCAGCAGCTCCACCCCGACAGGGGCGGATGGCTACACCTTC,CASSSTPTGADGYTF
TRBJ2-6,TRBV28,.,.,TGTGCCAGCAGTTTATCGACCGCCTCTGGGGCCAACGTCCTGACTTTC,CASSLSTASGANVLTF
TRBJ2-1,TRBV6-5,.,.,TGTGCCAGCAGTTACGATAGGGGAGCTGGGGATGAGCAGTTCTTC,CASSYDRGAGDEQFF
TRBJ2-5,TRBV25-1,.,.,TGTGCCAGCAGTGAAGTCGGAGGTAGCGGCCTTGATCCGGCCCAGTACTTC,CASSEVGGSGLDPAQYF
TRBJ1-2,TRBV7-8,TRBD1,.,TGTGCCAGCAGCTTGGACAGGGACTATGGCTACACCTTC,CASSLDRDYGYTF
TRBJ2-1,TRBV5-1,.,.,TGCGCCAGCAGTGAGGGATGGTGGCAGTTCTTC,CASSEGWWQFF
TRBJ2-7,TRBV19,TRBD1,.,TGTGCCAGTCAGGGGGACTCCTACGAGCAGTACTTC,CASQGDSYEQYF